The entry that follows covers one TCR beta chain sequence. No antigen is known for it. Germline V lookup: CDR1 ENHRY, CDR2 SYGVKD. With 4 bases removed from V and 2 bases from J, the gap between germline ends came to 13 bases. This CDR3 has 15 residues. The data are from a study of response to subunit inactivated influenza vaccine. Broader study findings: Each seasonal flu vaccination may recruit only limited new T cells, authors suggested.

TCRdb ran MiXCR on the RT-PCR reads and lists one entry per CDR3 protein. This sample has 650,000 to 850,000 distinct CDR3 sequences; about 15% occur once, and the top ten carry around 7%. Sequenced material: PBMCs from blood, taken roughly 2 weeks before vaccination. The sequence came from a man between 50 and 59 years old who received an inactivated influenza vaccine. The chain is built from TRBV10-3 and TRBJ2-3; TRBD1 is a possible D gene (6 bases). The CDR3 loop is CAISAIQGSTDTQYF. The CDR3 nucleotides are TGTGCCATCAGTGCAATACAGGGATCCACAGATACGCAGTATTTT.